This paragraph covers one T cell receptor beta chain sequence. This entry belongs to a study of cytomegalovirus exposure and HLA in healthy donors. Trimming cost V 6 bases and J 8 bases, with 14 bases left between them. Germline V gene data show CDR1 as MNHEY and CDR2 as SMNVEV (reference sequence). The CDR3 is made up of 13 amino acids. PCR was performed using 60 Vbeta and 13 Jbeta primers. The assay was immunoSEQ multiplex PCR, and TCRdb's table has in-frame clones only and misses some. This sample yields about 160,000 clones, of which around 83% are seen a single time; roughly 4% belongs to the top ten.

Material: PBMCs. The clonotype was recovered from a man in his forties or fifties in good health and CMV-seropositive. The chain uses TRBV27 and TRBJ2-1, with a possible D match to TRBD2 (7 bases). The CDR3 coding sequence is TGTGCCAGCAGCATAGGGGAGGGGGATGAGCAGTTCTTC. It encodes CASSIGEGDEQFF.